This T cell receptor beta chain came from a study of blood T cell repertoires in COVID-19. At the level of the study: PBMCs, B-cell-depleted T cells, or T cells provided the cDNA or gDNA that made up the material.

Per the authors' pipeline: Using reference gene primer amplification, nucleated cell counts were estimated. The repertoire was sequenced with immunoSEQ multiplex PCR; TCRdb's copy has only in-frame clones and lacks some. The V and J calls and the clone size are those of that table, but D and trimming were determined from the DNA. The table lists about 160,000 clones, less than 85% of them singletons, with approximately 3% in the top ten. This clone was picked up one time. The CDR3 has 14 residues. V shed 3 bases, J shed 5 bases, and the junction held 5 bases outside the gene matches. From germline, CDR1 is GTSNPN and CDR2 SVGIG (reference sequence).

The J gene is TRBJ1-4, the V gene TRBV30; the match to TRBD1 covers 8 bases. Material: peripheral blood. This TCR derives from a human donor with acute or convalescent COVID-19. The donor label of this sample is uncertain. This CDR3 reads CAWRNRGWNEKLFF. CDR3 coding DNA: TGTGCCTGGAGGAACAGGGGGTGGAATGAAAAACTGTTTTTT.